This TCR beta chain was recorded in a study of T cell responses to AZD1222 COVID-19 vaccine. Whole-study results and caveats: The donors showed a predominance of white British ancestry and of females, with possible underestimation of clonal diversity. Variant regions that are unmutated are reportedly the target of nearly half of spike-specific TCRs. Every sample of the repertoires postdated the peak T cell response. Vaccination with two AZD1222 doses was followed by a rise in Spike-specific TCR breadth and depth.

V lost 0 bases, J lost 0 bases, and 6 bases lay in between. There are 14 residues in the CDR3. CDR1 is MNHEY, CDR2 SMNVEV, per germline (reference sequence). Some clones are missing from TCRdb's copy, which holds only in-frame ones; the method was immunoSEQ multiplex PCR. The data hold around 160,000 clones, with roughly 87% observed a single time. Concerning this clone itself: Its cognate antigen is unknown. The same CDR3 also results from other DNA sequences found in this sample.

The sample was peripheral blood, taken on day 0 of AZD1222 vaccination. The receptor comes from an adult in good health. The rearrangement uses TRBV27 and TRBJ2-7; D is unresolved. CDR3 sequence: CASSLSLSSYEQYF. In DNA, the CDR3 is TGTGCCAGCAGTTTATCCCTGAGCTCCTACGAGCAGTACTTC.